The 2 T cell receptor beta chains presented below share a single source sample, sequenced in a study of blood T cells in healthy people across ages. Sample-barcoded 5' priming and a J-beta primer mix drove a second PCR of roughly 7 to 11 cycles. From the 5' RACE reads, TCRdb called clonotypes with MiXCR, one entry per CDR3 protein. The sample consists of about 1.4 million distinct CDR3 sequences, around 59% of them appearing once. The sample taken for sequencing was blood. All receptors come from a young man in good health.

The chain has TRBV20-1 and TRBJ1-6; TRBD1 matches 8 bases. The CDR3 has 15 residues. The V and J ends lost 5 bases and 8 bases, in that order; junction bases with no gene match: 11. Germline loops: CDR1 DFQATT, CDR2 SNEGSKA (reference sequence). The CDR3 bases are TGCAGTGCTGGGACAGGCGCCGATTATTATTCACCCCTCCACTTT. Translating it yields CSAGTGADYYSPLHF.

This clonotype was found a few times. The chain links TRBV7-6 to TRBJ2-3; tentative D call: TRBD2 (6 bases). The CDR3 is made up of 14 amino acids. With 6 bases removed from V and 5 bases from J, the gap between germline ends came to 15 bases. Germline V gene data show CDR1 as SGHVS and CDR2 as FNYEAQ. The CDR3: CASSLGWREDTQYF. The CDR3 nucleotides are TGTGCCAGCAGTCTAGGGTGGAGGGAAGATACGCAGTATTTT. The full variable domain, completed using reference TRBV7-6 and TRBJ2-3, is GAGVSQSPRYKVTKRGQDVALRCDPISGHVSLYWYRQALGQGPEFLTYFNYEAQQDKSGLPNDRFSAERPEGSISTLTIQRTEQRDSAMYRCASSLGWREDTQYFGPGTRLTVL.